This section outlines one T cell receptor beta chain sequence together with its context. The data stem from a study of control samples from healthy donors and cancer patients. Clones were read by immunoSEQ multiplex PCR, and TCRdb kept only the in-frame ones, dropping some. The profile shows 130,000 or so clones, about 87% of them singletons. The germline V gene has CDR1 SGHRS and CDR2 YFSETQ. This CDR3 region has 13 residues. V shed 3 bases, J shed 3 bases, and the junction held 1 base outside the gene matches. The chain joins TRBV5-1 to TRBJ2-5, with 8 bases lining up with TRBD2. The sample taken for sequencing was blood. The sequence was obtained from a man aged 55-75 years in good health. This CDR3 is CASSSAGEETQYF. CDR3 nucleotides: TGCGCCAGCAGCTCAGCGGGGGAAGAGACCCAGTACTTC. The full variable domain, with the rest looked up from reference TRBV5-1 and TRBJ2-5, is KAGVTQTPRYLIKTRGQQVTLSCSPISGHRSVSWYQQTPGQGLQFLFEYFSETQRNKGNFPGRFSGRQFSNSRSEMNVSTLELGDSALYLCASSSAGEETQYFGPGTRLLVL.